These 11 T cell receptor beta chains were all obtained from the same sample, sequenced in a study of memory CD4+ T cells and cytomegalovirus serostatus. The method was immunoSEQ multiplex PCR; TCRdb's version includes in-frame clones alone and lacks a portion of them. The profile shows roughly 60,000 clones, 75% to 80% of them singletons. The sort gate was single viable CD3+CD4+CD8-CD45RO+ cells for memory CD4+ T cells. The sample was memory CD4+ T cells from blood. The source of these receptors is an adult in good health and CMV-seronegative.

This clone came up a few times. This rearrangement joins TRBV10-2 to TRBJ1-5; possible D gene TRBD1, 5 bases. Germline loops: CDR1 WSHSY, CDR2 SAAADI. The CDR3 consists of 14 residues. Trimming pared 6 bases from V and 2 bases from J, leaving 11 bases between. The CDR3, as DNA: TGCGCCAGCAGCGAGACAGACCGCAATCAGCCCCAGCATTTT. Residues: CASSETDRNQPQHF.

The chain couples TRBV7-9 to TRBJ1-2, with a weak D call TRBD1 (5 bases). Trimming removed 1 base at V and 4 bases at J, with 16 bases between. CDR3 length: 16 amino acids. CDR1 SEHNR and CDR2 FQNEAQ come from the germline V gene (reference sequence). This chain's CDR3 is CASSLVSQGSIYGYTF. The CDR3 nucleotides are TGTGCCAGCAGCTTAGTAAGTCAGGGCTCCATCTATGGCTACACCTTC.

J is TRBJ1-1 and V is TRBV5-6; D is ambiguous. This CDR3 region has 15 residues. CDR1 SGHDT and CDR2 YYEEEE come from the germline V gene. V was shortened by 2 bases and J by 2 bases, with 13 bases between the two germline ends. The CDR3 loop reads CASSLGTASNTEAFF. The CDR3 bases are TGTGCCAGCAGCTTAGGAACTGCTTCAAACACTGAAGCTTTCTTT.

The chain combines TRBV11-1 with TRBJ2-7; TRBD2 matches 9 bases. The CDR3 contains 15 residues. Germline V CDR1 and CDR2: SGHAT, FQDESV (reference sequence). J gave up 2 bases and V 5 bases, and 7 bases lay outside the gene matches. In nucleotides, the CDR3 is TGTGCCAGCAGCACGCCCAGCGGGGGGACCTACGAGCAGTACTTC. Its translation is CASSTPSGGTYEQYF.

V and J are TRBV5-1 and TRBJ1-1; TRBD1 might be the D (5 bases). The length of the CDR3 is 15 residues. Trimming left V 4 bases short and J 3 bases short, with 16 bases between. The germline gives CDR1 SGHRS, CDR2 YFSETQ. Here the CDR3 DNA reads TGCGCCAGCAGCCCCGGAGCAGGGACGGACACTGAAGCTTTCTTT. It is translated as CASSPGAGTDTEAFF. The full variable domain, completed using reference TRBV5-1 and TRBJ1-1, is KAGVTQTPRYLIKTRGQQVTLSCSPISGHRSVSWYQQTPGQGLQFLFEYFSETQRNKGNFPGRFSGRQFSNSRSEMNVSTLELGDSALYLCASSPGAGTDTEAFFGQGTRLTVV.

The CDR3 nucleotides are TGTGCCAGCAGTCCTCACAGCGCGGCCTACAATGAGCAGTTCTTC. This gives the protein CASSPHSAAYNEQFF. The J gene is TRBJ2-1, the V gene TRBV28; D not certain. Trimming stripped 5 bases from V and 2 bases from J, with 13 bases between. CDR3 length equals 15 residues. Germline V gene data show CDR1 as MDHEN and CDR2 as SYDVKM.

J is TRBJ2-1 and V is TRBV29-1; TRBD1 matches 8 bases. CDR1 and CDR2 (germline): SQVTM, ANQGSEA. The ends lost 4 bases at V and 5 bases at J; junction bases unmatched: 7. The CDR3 consists of 14 residues. CDR3 region: CSVGGRGPHNEQFF. CDR3 coding DNA: TGCAGCGTTGGGGGCAGGGGGCCCCACAATGAGCAGTTCTTC.

V usage is TRBV7-2 and J usage is TRBJ1-2; the D is unclear. Germline V gene lookup returns CDR1 SGHTA and CDR2 FQGNSA. The ends were cut back, 1 base at V and 6 bases at J, with 9 bases in the middle. The CDR3 length is 13 residues. The CDR3 DNA reads as TGTGCCAGCAGCTTAGGTAGGAACGATGGCTACACCTTC. Translation: CASSLGRNDGYTF. Variable domain in full (rest from reference TRBV7-2 and TRBJ1-2): GAGVSQSPSNKVTEKGKDVELRCDPISGHTALYWYRQSLGQGLEFLIYFQGNSAPDKSGLPSDRFSAERTGGSVSTLTIQRTQQEDSAVYLCASSLGRNDGYTFGSGTRLTVV.

This clone occurred a few times. The chain joins TRBV14 to TRBJ1-4, with a tentative D call TRBD1 (6 bases). V dropped 2 bases and J dropped 3 bases, with 13 bases sitting between them. CDR1 and CDR2 from the germline V gene are SGHDN and FVKESK. The CDR3 has 16 residues. Here the CDR3 reads CASSQHGRGANEKLFF. The CDR3 bases are TGTGCCAGCAGCCAACACGGAAGGGGGGCTAATGAAAAACTGTTTTTT.

V is TRBV5-1 and J is TRBJ2-3, with D uncertain. This CDR3 has 15 residues. CDR1 and CDR2 from the germline V gene are SGHRS and YFSETQ. Trimming left V 3 bases short and J 2 bases short, with 13 bases between. CDR3 bases: TGCGCCAGCAGCTCCAATGGGCAGCCCACAGATACGCAGTATTTT. It encodes CASSSNGQPTDTQYF.

This clone was seen many times. The CDR3 loop is CASKTGRRFQETQYF. The CDR3 DNA is TGTGCCAGCAAGACAGGCCGAAGATTCCAAGAGACCCAGTACTTC. The chain links TRBV28 to TRBJ2-5, with TRBD1 as a possible D gene (6 bases). This CDR3 region has 15 residues. Trimming removed 7 bases at V and 1 base at J, with 16 bases between. CDR1 is MDHEN, CDR2 SYDVKM, per germline.